This TCR beta chain was obtained from a study of cytotoxic CD8 clonotypes in ibrutinib-treated CLL. General study results and limits: Baseline values of clonality outstripped age-matched healthy donors and followed circulating CD8+ T-cell counts. Private clonotypes, not public ones, expanded at ibrutinib response.

The assay was immunoSEQ multiplex PCR, and TCRdb's table has in-frame clones only and misses some. The data show 150,000 or so clones, 79% seen once. In regard to this clone: Antigen: not known.

The sample was PBMCs, taken after 12 months of ibrutinib treatment. This sequence was found in a human donor with chronic lymphocytic leukemia.

The CDR3 nucleotides are TGTGCCAGCAGCTTTCAGGGAGGGCAGGCGAACACTGAAGCTTTCTTT. Protein product: CASSFQGGQANTEAFF. The genes are TRBV5-4 and TRBJ1-1; possible D gene TRBD1, 5 bases. CDR3 size: 16 residues. Per the germline V gene, CDR1 is SGHNT and CDR2 is YYREEE (reference sequence). V lost 2 bases, J lost 1 base, and 15 bases lay in between.